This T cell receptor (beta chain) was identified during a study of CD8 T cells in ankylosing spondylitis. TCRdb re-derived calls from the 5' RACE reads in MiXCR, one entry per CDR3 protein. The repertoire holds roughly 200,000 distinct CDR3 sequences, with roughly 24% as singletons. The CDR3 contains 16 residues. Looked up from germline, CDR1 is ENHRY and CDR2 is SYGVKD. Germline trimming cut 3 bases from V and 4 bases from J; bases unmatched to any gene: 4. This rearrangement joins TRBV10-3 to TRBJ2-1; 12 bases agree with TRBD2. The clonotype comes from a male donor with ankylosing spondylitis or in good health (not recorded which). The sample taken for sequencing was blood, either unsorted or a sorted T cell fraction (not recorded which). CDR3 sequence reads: CAISDQTSGSYNEQFF. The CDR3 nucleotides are TGTGCCATCAGTGACCAGACTAGCGGGAGTTACAATGAGCAGTTCTTC.